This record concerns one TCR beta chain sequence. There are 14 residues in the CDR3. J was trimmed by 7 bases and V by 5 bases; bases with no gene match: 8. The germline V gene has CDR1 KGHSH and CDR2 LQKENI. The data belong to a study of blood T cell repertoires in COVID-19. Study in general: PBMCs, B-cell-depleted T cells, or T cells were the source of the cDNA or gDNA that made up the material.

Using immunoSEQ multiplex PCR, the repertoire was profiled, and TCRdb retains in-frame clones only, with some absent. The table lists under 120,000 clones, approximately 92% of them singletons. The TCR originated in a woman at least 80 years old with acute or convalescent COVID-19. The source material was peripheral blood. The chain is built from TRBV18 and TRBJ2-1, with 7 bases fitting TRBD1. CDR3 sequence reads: CASSSQTGWNEQFF. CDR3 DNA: TGTGCCAGCTCATCTCAGACAGGGTGGAATGAGCAGTTCTTC. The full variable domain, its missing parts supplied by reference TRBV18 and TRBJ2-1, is NAGVMQNPRHLVRRRGQEARLRCSPMKGHSHVYWYRQLPEEGLKFMVYLQKENIIDESGMPKERFSAEFPKEGPSILRIQQVVRGDSAAYFCASSSQTGWNEQFFGPGTRLTVL.